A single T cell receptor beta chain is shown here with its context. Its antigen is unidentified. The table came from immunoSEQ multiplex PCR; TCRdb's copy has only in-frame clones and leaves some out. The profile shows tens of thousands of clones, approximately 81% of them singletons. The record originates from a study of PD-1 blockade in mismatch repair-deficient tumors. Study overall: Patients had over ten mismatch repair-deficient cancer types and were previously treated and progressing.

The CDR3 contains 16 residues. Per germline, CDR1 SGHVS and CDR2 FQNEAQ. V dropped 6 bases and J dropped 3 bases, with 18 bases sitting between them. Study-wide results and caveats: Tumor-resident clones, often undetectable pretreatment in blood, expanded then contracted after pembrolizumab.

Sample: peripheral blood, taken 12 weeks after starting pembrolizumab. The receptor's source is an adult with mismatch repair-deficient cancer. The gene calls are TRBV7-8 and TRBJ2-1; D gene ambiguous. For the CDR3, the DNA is TGTGCCAGCAGTCCCGTCTTAGAGGTGGGCTACAATGAGCAGTTCTTC. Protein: CASSPVLEVGYNEQFF.